This entry describes one TCR beta chain. Its antigen is still unknown. Possible read error: a much larger clone is one base away. MiXCR was run by TCRdb on the reads, yielding one entry per CDR3 protein. The data contain 700,000 to 950,000 distinct CDR3 sequences, about 30% of them seen just once; the ten biggest clones take up 9.5% to 15%. This entry belongs to a study of T cell repertoires in cytomegalovirus infection. Looking at the study overall: Selection of CMV epitopes for the study included recently identified HLA-C-restricted and well-studied HLA-B-restricted ones.

Points from the study as a whole: HLA-C-restricted CMV-specific TCR beta clonotypes were dominant in the ex vivo response.

CDR3 length equals 20 residues. Deletions cut 5 bases from V and 0 bases from J, with 25 bases between. The chain is built from TRBV12-3 or TRBV12-4 and TRBJ2-2; the D is unclear. The origin of this receptor is a human donor in good health (CMV status not recorded). Some clones in this sample may be carry-over from other donors' samples. The material sequenced was cultured CD8+ T cells from PBMCs, taken from culture after CMV antigen stimulation. The CDR3: CASSIETEEILFTNTGELFF. The CDR3 DNA is TGTGCCAGCAGTATTGAAACAGAAGAAATTTTATTTACGAACACCGGGGAGCTGTTTTTT.